The rows below give T cell receptor beta chains drawn from one sample of a study of CD4 T cells in relation to SARS-CoV-2 and coronaviruses. These receptors have no identified antigens. TCRdb's table, derived via immunoSEQ multiplex PCR, lists solely in-frame clones and lacks some. The sample lists approximately 20,000 clones; over 60% were seen once. Sequenced input: CD4+ T cells from PBMCs, cultured in vitro. These receptors came from a human donor in good health. Each CDR3 is given with its conserved first and last residue. Each record gives: clone size, D gene, J gene, V gene, CDR3 DNA, CDR3 protein. A D gene is named only where the DNA matches it firmly. The size entry is marked missing in some rows and otherwise reads once, few, many or a size class.

clone_size: NA; d_call: TRBD1; j_call: TRBJ2-2; v_call: TRBV7-6; cdr3_nt: TGTGCCAGCAGCTTAGCCCGGGACAGGTCGATCATCGCGGGTATTGCCGGGGAGCTGTTTTTT; cdr3_aa: CASSLARDRSIIAGIAGELFF
clone_size: NA; d_call: NA; j_call: TRBJ1-1; v_call: TRBV5-6; cdr3_nt: TGTGCCAGCAGCTCTGAGGGACTCCTACTCCCTCTCCAAGCTTTCTTT; cdr3_aa: CASSSEGLLLPLQAFF
clone_size: few; d_call: TRBD1; j_call: TRBJ1-2; v_call: TRBV6-5; cdr3_nt: TGTGCCAGCAGTTCTTCACAGGGGGCGAGGAACTATGGCTACACCTTC; cdr3_aa: CASSSSQGARNYGYTF
clone_size: NA; d_call: NA; j_call: TRBJ2-3; v_call: TRBV6-5; cdr3_nt: TGTGCCAGCACCCCCGGCACAGATACGCAGTATTTT; cdr3_aa: CASTPGTDTQYF
clone_size: NA; d_call: TRBD1; j_call: TRBJ1-5; v_call: TRBV19; cdr3_nt: TGTGCCAGTAGTAGACAGGGGACGGGTCAGCCCCAGCATTTT; cdr3_aa: CASSRQGTGQPQHF
clone_size: NA; d_call: TRBD2; j_call: TRBJ2-2; v_call: TRBV19; cdr3_nt: TGTGCCAGTAGTATATCCGCGGGAGGAGGCGCCGGGGAGCTGTTTTTT; cdr3_aa: CASSISAGGGAGELFF
clone_size: NA; d_call: NA; j_call: TRBJ2-7; v_call: TRBV30; cdr3_nt: TGTGCCTGGAGTTTAAGTCCGGGTCACGACTCCTACGAGCAGTACTTC; cdr3_aa: CAWSLSPGHDSYEQYF
clone_size: NA; d_call: NA; j_call: TRBJ1-1; v_call: TRBV5-1; cdr3_nt: TGCGCCAGCAGCTTCACATGGGGTGGCACTGAAGCTTTCTTT; cdr3_aa: CASSFTWGGTEAFF
clone_size: NA; d_call: TRBD1; j_call: TRBJ2-1; v_call: TRBV5-1; cdr3_nt: TGCGCCAGCAGCTCCGGGACAGGGGATCACAATGAGCAGTTCTTC; cdr3_aa: CASSSGTGDHNEQFF
clone_size: NA; d_call: NA; j_call: TRBJ1-3; v_call: TRBV30; cdr3_nt: TGTGCCTGGAGTCTAGAGGGCCTCTCCCGAGGGAACACCATATATTTT; cdr3_aa: CAWSLEGLSRGNTIYF
clone_size: NA; d_call: NA; j_call: TRBJ1-1; v_call: TRBV24-1; cdr3_nt: TGTGCCACCAGTGATTTGGGGGACACTGAAGCTTTCTTT; cdr3_aa: CATSDLGDTEAFF
clone_size: NA; d_call: TRBD1; j_call: TRBJ2-7; v_call: TRBV9; cdr3_nt: TGTGCCAGCAGCGATTCTGACAGGGGCGAGCAGTACTTC; cdr3_aa: CASSDSDRGEQYF
clone_size: NA; d_call: NA; j_call: TRBJ1-2; v_call: TRBV28; cdr3_nt: TGTGCCAGCAAAGTAGGGCCGTCTTATAAGGATGGCTACACCTTC; cdr3_aa: CASKVGPSYKDGYTF
clone_size: few; d_call: NA; j_call: TRBJ1-1; v_call: TRBV6-5; cdr3_nt: TGTGCCAGCAGTCGAACAGGGACTGAAGCTTTCTTT; cdr3_aa: CASSRTGTEAFF
clone_size: few; d_call: NA; j_call: TRBJ2-3; v_call: TRBV5-1; cdr3_nt: TGCGCCAGCAGCTTGGGCGGATTATTGAGGACAGATACGCAGTATTTT; cdr3_aa: CASSLGGLLRTDTQYF
clone_size: NA; d_call: NA; j_call: TRBJ1-4; v_call: TRBV18; cdr3_nt: TGTGCCAGCTCACCCGGGTCAGAACCCTCTGCAACTAATGAAAAACTGTTTTTT; cdr3_aa: CASSPGSEPSATNEKLFF
clone_size: NA; d_call: TRBD2; j_call: TRBJ2-5; v_call: TRBV6-5; cdr3_nt: TGTGCCAGCAGGCTGAATAGCGGGAGGTGGGAGACCCAGTACTTC; cdr3_aa: CASRLNSGRWETQYF
clone_size: NA; d_call: NA; j_call: TRBJ2-2; v_call: TRBV6-6; cdr3_nt: TGTGCCAGCAGCTACACGGCCGGGGAGCTGTTTTTT; cdr3_aa: CASSYTAGELFF
clone_size: NA; d_call: TRBD1; j_call: TRBJ1-4; v_call: TRBV6-5; cdr3_nt: TGTGCCAGCAGTTACACGACAGGGGACGAGGAAAAACTGTTTTTT; cdr3_aa: CASSYTTGDEEKLFF
clone_size: NA; d_call: TRBD1; j_call: TRBJ1-3; v_call: TRBV12-5; cdr3_nt: TGTGCTAGTGGTTTGTCAATCCCTTTGACAGGGTATGGAAACACCATATATTTT; cdr3_aa: CASGLSIPLTGYGNTIYF
clone_size: NA; d_call: NA; j_call: TRBJ1-1; v_call: TRBV6-5; cdr3_nt: TGTGCCAGCAGTTACTCTGGCGGGCCCGGGAACACTGAAGCTTTCTTT; cdr3_aa: CASSYSGGPGNTEAFF
clone_size: NA; d_call: TRBD2; j_call: TRBJ2-1; v_call: TRBV10-2; cdr3_nt: TGCGCCAGCAGTGAGGGGCTTCTTAGCGGGAGGAGCGATGAGCAGTTCTTC; cdr3_aa: CASSEGLLSGRSDEQFF
clone_size: few; d_call: NA; j_call: TRBJ2-1; v_call: TRBV7-3; cdr3_nt: TGTGCCAGCGGTAAGGCGGGACGTTACAATGAGCAGTTCTTC; cdr3_aa: CASGKAGRYNEQFF
clone_size: NA; d_call: NA; j_call: TRBJ1-1; v_call: TRBV2; cdr3_nt: TGTGCCAGCAGTGATAGTCGAGAGTGTTTCTTT; cdr3_aa: CASSDSRECFF
clone_size: NA; d_call: NA; j_call: TRBJ2-5; v_call: TRBV15; cdr3_nt: TGTGCCACCAGCAGACAGGGGCAAACCCAAGAGACCCAGTACTTC; cdr3_aa: CATSRQGQTQETQYF
clone_size: NA; d_call: NA; j_call: TRBJ2-7; v_call: TRBV7-9; cdr3_nt: TGTGCCAGCAGCCCCCCCGGCGGGTCCTACGAGCAGTACTTC; cdr3_aa: CASSPPGGSYEQYF
clone_size: NA; d_call: TRBD2; j_call: TRBJ2-7; v_call: TRBV19; cdr3_nt: TGTGCCAGTAGCCCGGGAGGGCCCAACGAGCAGTACTTC; cdr3_aa: CASSPGGPNEQYF
clone_size: NA; d_call: TRBD1; j_call: TRBJ1-5; v_call: TRBV7-2; cdr3_nt: TGTGCCAGCAGCTTAGATAGCAGGGGGAAGCCCCAGCATTTT; cdr3_aa: CASSLDSRGKPQHF
clone_size: NA; d_call: NA; j_call: TRBJ2-5; v_call: TRBV7-3; cdr3_nt: TGTGCCAGCAGCTTATCGGCAGGGGCGATGGAGACCCAGTACTTC; cdr3_aa: CASSLSAGAMETQYF
clone_size: NA; d_call: NA; j_call: TRBJ2-7; v_call: TRBV7-2; cdr3_nt: TGTGCCAGCAGCCCTTCCCCAGGGCGGGAGCAGTACTTC; cdr3_aa: CASSPSPGREQYF
clone_size: NA; d_call: NA; j_call: TRBJ1-3; v_call: TRBV11-2; cdr3_nt: TGTGCCAGCAGCTTAGATGTGTCTGGAAACACCATATATTTT; cdr3_aa: CASSLDVSGNTIYF
clone_size: NA; d_call: NA; j_call: TRBJ1-1; v_call: TRBV6-5; cdr3_nt: TGTGCCGGCAGGGACCGCAGAAATGAAGCTTTCTTT; cdr3_aa: CAGRDRRNEAFF
clone_size: NA; d_call: NA; j_call: TRBJ2-7; v_call: TRBV3-1/TRBV3-2; cdr3_nt: TGTGCCAGCAGCCAAGAGGGTCACCAGCTTGGTCGCGAGCAGTACTTC; cdr3_aa: CASSQEGHQLGREQYF
clone_size: NA; d_call: TRBD2; j_call: TRBJ2-5; v_call: TRBV7-3; cdr3_nt: TGTGCCAGCAGCAAAATCGGGGGGAGTCAGGAAGAGACCCAGTACTTC; cdr3_aa: CASSKIGGSQEETQYF
clone_size: NA; d_call: NA; j_call: TRBJ2-7; v_call: TRBV3-1/TRBV3-2; cdr3_nt: TGTGCCAGCAGCCCTGGCTCCGGGGGCGCAAGCTCCTACGAGCAGTACTTC; cdr3_aa: CASSPGSGGASSYEQYF
clone_size: NA; d_call: NA; j_call: TRBJ2-3; v_call: TRBV24-1; cdr3_nt: TGTGCCACCAGTGATTTCGAGACTAGCACAGATACGCAGTATTTT; cdr3_aa: CATSDFETSTDTQYF
clone_size: once; d_call: NA; j_call: TRBJ2-7; v_call: TRBV3-1/TRBV3-2; cdr3_nt: TGTGCCAGCAGCCAAGGAACGATTTACGAGCAGTACTTC; cdr3_aa: CASSQGTIYEQYF
clone_size: NA; d_call: NA; j_call: TRBJ1-1; v_call: TRBV7-3; cdr3_nt: TGTGCCAGCAGCGCGACAGTGAACACTGAAGCTTTCTTT; cdr3_aa: CASSATVNTEAFF
clone_size: NA; d_call: NA; j_call: TRBJ2-1; v_call: TRBV24-1; cdr3_nt: TGTGCCACCAGTGTCGGGAGCCACAATGAGCAGTTCTTC; cdr3_aa: CATSVGSHNEQFF
clone_size: NA; d_call: NA; j_call: TRBJ2-1; v_call: TRBV14; cdr3_nt: TGTGCCAGCAGCCAAGATGGGACAAGCCTAGGAGAAGAGCAGTTCTTC; cdr3_aa: CASSQDGTSLGEEQFF
clone_size: NA; d_call: NA; j_call: TRBJ1-2; v_call: TRBV19; cdr3_nt: TGTGCCAGTAGTACCCGCCGTTTTGAGGGTGCCTACACCTTC; cdr3_aa: CASSTRRFEGAYTF
clone_size: NA; d_call: NA; j_call: TRBJ2-5; v_call: TRBV21-1; cdr3_nt: TGTGCCAGACCGGGACAGGGGTCGACCACCCAGTACTTC; cdr3_aa: CARPGQGSTTQYF
clone_size: once; d_call: NA; j_call: TRBJ2-1; v_call: TRBV6-6; cdr3_nt: TGTGCCAGCAGACCGAACCGGGAGCAAGTCGATGAGCAGTTCTTC; cdr3_aa: CASRPNREQVDEQFF